A selection of T cell receptor beta chains follows, all from one sample in a study of T cells in Graves' hyperthyroidism and ophthalmopathy. TCRdb re-analysed the multiplex PCR reads in MiXCR, keeping a single row per CDR3 protein. In the table there are 300,000 to 400,000 distinct CDR3 sequences, approximately 18% of which are singletons. Sequencing used blood. These receptor sequences come from a woman between 45 and 60 years old with Graves' hyperthyroidism. The CDR3 runs from the conserved cysteine through the conserved F or W. Clone sizes are given selectively: once, few, many, or a class where the clone is expanded.

CDR3 protein	J gene	clone size	CDR3 length	V gene
CASSPSFGTGASNQPQHF	TRBJ1-5	NA	18	TRBV27
CASSVAPTGMGGYTF	TRBJ1-2	NA	15	TRBV9
CASSIDGSAPEAFF	TRBJ1-1	NA	14	TRBV19
CASSPTNYGYNEQFF	TRBJ2-1	NA	15	TRBV18
CASSLASSGKAYEQYF	TRBJ2-7	few	16	TRBV7-8
CSVRDDSASGRSGELFF	TRBJ2-2	NA	17	TRBV20-1
CASSGTGSMGGYTF	TRBJ1-2	few	14	TRBV6-1
CASRPTVQETQYF	TRBJ2-5	many	13	TRBV12-3/TRBV12-4
CASSLETAGGVGYGYTF	TRBJ1-2	many	17	TRBV5-1
CASSRTISVAGEGDEQYF	TRBJ2-7	NA	18	TRBV4-1
CASSLAGSLNTEAFF	TRBJ1-1	many	15	TRBV5-1
CASRYDRVGSGELFF	TRBJ2-2	few	15	TRBV6-1
CASSLAGRGHEQYF	TRBJ2-7	few	14	TRBV14
CANPLDRATNEQFF	TRBJ2-1	NA	14	TRBV10-1
CASGGVNGYTF	TRBJ1-2	few	11	TRBV28
CASSHGLGNEQFF	TRBJ2-1	NA	13	TRBV5-4
CASSFLVGQYNEQFF	TRBJ2-1	NA	15	TRBV28
CSARMSRTYASTDTQYF	TRBJ2-3	many	17	TRBV20-1
CAAGYNEQFF	TRBJ2-1	few	10	TRBV24-1
CSAPRGGNQPQHF	TRBJ1-5	many	13	TRBV20-1
CASSPPEQPQHF	TRBJ1-5	NA	12	TRBV6-2/TRBV6-3
CSASEGQGRHEQYF	TRBJ2-7	few	14	TRBV20-1
CASSLSTSGTDTQYF	TRBJ2-3	few	15	TRBV7-9
CATSRDQRETQYF	TRBJ2-5	few	13	TRBV15
CASTLELLNTEAFF	TRBJ1-1	many	14	TRBV2
CASSSGGAANTEAFF	TRBJ1-1	many	15	TRBV28
CASSDVVSYNEQFF	TRBJ2-1	NA	14	TRBV6-1
CASTQTGSNTEAFF	TRBJ1-1	NA	14	TRBV7-9
CSASSGGSGSNEQFF	TRBJ2-1	few	15	TRBV20-1
CASSLEPQGAYGYTF	TRBJ1-2	few	15	TRBV12-3/TRBV12-4
CASSTRAVSPDTQYF	TRBJ2-3	few	15	TRBV9
CASRDREFFNYGYTF	TRBJ1-2	NA	15	TRBV10-3
CATSDSTPDRLETQYF	TRBJ2-5	few	16	TRBV24-1
CASSLASTVYGYTF	TRBJ1-2	many	14	TRBV7-2
CASVGQNLPLQNIQYF	TRBJ2-4	NA	16	TRBV6-1
CASRVQGGEEKLFF	TRBJ1-4	once	14	TRBV2
CASSPWTGGVEKLFF	TRBJ1-4	few	15	TRBV7-9
CASIPGPAYGYTF	TRBJ1-2	many	13	TRBV6-1
CASSSRTGLSERPTNEKLFF	TRBJ1-4	NA	20	TRBV28
CASSLRRLAGSNTGELFF	TRBJ2-2	NA	18	TRBV7-9